These T cell receptor beta chains were read from a single sample in a study of cytomegalovirus exposure and HLA in healthy donors. Libraries were prepared by immunoSEQ multiplex PCR; TCRdb keeps only in-frame clonotypes and omits some of them. Of about 160,000 clones listed, about 75% are singletons. Sequencing was done on a sample of PBMCs. The receptor set was obtained from a female donor in good health and CMV-seronegative. Both conserved end residues are part of each CDR3. Each record gives: V gene, clone size, CDR3 length, D gene, J gene, CDR3 protein, CDR3 DNA. The D gene is left open where the match is weak. A clone size is listed for some rows: how often the clone was seen (once, few, many), or a class if it is expanded.

TRBV7-9	few	14	-	TRBJ1-2	CASSLQGTDYGYTF	TGTGCCAGCAGCTTACAGGGGACCGACTATGGCTACACCTTC
TRBV2	few	13	-	TRBJ1-1	CASGTTVNTEAFF	TGTGCCAGCGGCACCACCGTGAACACTGAAGCTTTCTTT
TRBV18	-	13	-	TRBJ2-5	CASSPGRKETQYF	TGTGCCAGCTCGCCCGGGAGAAAGGAGACCCAGTACTTC
TRBV9	-	17	TRBD1	TRBJ2-7	CASSVALGPGGQDEQYF	TGTGCCAGCAGCGTAGCTCTCGGGCCAGGGGGTCAGGACGAGCAGTACTTC
TRBV29-1	-	17	-	TRBJ2-6	CSGLFSGSFAGANVLTF	TGCAGCGGTCTCTTCTCAGGGTCTTTCGCTGGGGCCAACGTCCTGACTTTC
TRBV4-2	few	14	-	TRBJ2-7	CASSQDLRSYEQYF	TGTGCCAGCAGCCAAGATTTACGCAGCTACGAGCAGTACTTC
TRBV29-1	-	10	-	TRBJ1-1	CSVEGSGAFF	TGCAGCGTTGAAGGTTCCGGAGCTTTCTTT
TRBV2	-	12	TRBD1	TRBJ2-7	CASSTQGREQYF	TGTGCCAGCAGTACACAGGGGCGCGAGCAGTACTTC
TRBV5-1	few	14	-	TRBJ1-5	CASSSSPGSQPQHF	TGCGCCAGCAGCTCGTCACCGGGGAGTCAGCCCCAGCATTTT
TRBV27	-	15	-	TRBJ2-7	CASSVGSGWTGEQYF	TGTGCCAGCAGCGTGGGTAGCGGTTGGACGGGCGAGCAGTACTTC
TRBV29-1	-	13	TRBD1	TRBJ1-2	CSVGRGQDWGYTF	TGCAGCGTTGGGCGTGGACAGGATTGGGGCTACACCTTC
TRBV5-1	once	14	TRBD1	TRBJ2-1	CASSFGQGRNEQFF	TGCGCCAGCAGCTTCGGACAGGGCCGCAATGAGCAGTTCTTC
TRBV2	few	13	-	TRBJ1-5	CASNRVSNQPQHF	TGTGCCAGCAACAGGGTATCAAATCAGCCCCAGCATTTT
TRBV6-5	few	14	TRBD1	TRBJ2-7	CASSYGTGGLEQYF	TGTGCCAGCAGTTACGGGACAGGGGGTCTCGAGCAGTACTTC